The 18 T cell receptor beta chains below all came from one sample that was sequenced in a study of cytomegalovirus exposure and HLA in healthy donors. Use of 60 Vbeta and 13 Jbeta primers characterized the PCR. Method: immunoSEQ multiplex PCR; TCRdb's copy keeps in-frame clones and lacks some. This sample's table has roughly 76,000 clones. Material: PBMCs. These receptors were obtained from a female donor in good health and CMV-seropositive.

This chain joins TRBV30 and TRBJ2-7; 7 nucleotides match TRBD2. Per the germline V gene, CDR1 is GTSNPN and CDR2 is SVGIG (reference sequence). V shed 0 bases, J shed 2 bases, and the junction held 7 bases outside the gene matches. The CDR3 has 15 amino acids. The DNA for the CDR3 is TGTGCCTGGAGTGTTTGGGGGGGTAGGGCCTACGAGCAGTACTTC. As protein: CAWSVWGGRAYEQYF.

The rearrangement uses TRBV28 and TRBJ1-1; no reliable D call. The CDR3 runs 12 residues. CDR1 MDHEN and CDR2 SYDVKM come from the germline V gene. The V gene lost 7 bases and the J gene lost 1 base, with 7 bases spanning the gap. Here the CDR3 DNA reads TGTGCCAGCATTCGAGAGAACACTGAAGCTTTCTTT. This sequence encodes CASIRENTEAFF.

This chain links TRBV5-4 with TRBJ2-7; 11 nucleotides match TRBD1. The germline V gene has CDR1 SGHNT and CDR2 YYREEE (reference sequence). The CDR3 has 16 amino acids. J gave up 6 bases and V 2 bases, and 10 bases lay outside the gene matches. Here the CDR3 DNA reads TGTGCCAGCAGCTTTAGCGCCGGGACAGGGGGGATCGAGCAGTACTTC. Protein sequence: CASSFSAGTGGIEQYF.

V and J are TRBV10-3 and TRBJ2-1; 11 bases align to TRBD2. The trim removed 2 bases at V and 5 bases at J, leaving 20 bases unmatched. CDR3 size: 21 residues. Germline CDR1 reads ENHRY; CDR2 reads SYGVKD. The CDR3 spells CAISEGIGLKPGLAGNNEQFF. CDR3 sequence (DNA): TGTGCCATCAGTGAGGGCATCGGATTAAAACCTGGACTAGCGGGTAACAATGAGCAGTTCTTC.

DNA for the CDR3: TGTGCCATCAGTGAGTCAGGAGGATCGGTCGCCAAAAACATTCAGTACTTC. This gives the protein CAISESGGSVAKNIQYF. V gene TRBV10-3 combines with J gene TRBJ2-4; D may be TRBD2 (5 bases). Trimming pared 0 bases from V and 1 base from J, leaving 13 bases between. This CDR3 contains 17 residues. The germline CDR1 and CDR2 sequences are ENHRY and SYGVKD.

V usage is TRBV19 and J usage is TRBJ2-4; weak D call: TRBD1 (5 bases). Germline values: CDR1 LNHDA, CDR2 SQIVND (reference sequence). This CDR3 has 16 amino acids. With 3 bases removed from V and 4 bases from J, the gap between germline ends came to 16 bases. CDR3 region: CASSILAGNVKNIQYF. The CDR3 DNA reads TGTGCCAGTAGTATTTTGGCAGGGAATGTGAAAAACATTCAGTACTTC.

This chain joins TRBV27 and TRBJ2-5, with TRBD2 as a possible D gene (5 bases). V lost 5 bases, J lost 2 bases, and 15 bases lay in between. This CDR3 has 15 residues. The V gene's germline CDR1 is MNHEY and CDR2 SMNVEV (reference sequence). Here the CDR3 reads CASSTAEAGQETQYF. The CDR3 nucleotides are TGTGCCAGCAGTACCGCGGAGGCGGGTCAAGAGACCCAGTACTTC.

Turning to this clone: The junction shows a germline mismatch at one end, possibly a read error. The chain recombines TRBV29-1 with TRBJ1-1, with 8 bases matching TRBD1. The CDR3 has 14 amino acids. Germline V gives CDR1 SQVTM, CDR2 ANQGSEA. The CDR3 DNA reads TGCAGCGGAACCGACAGGGGATTGAACACTGAAGATTTCTTT. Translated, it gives CSGTDRGLNTEDFF. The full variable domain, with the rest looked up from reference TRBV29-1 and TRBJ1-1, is SAVISQKPSRDICQRGTSLTIQCQVDSQVTMMFWYRQQPGQSLTLIATANQGSEATYESGFVIDKFPISRPNLTFSTLTVSNMSPEDSSIYLCSGTDRGLNTEDFFGQGTRLTVV.

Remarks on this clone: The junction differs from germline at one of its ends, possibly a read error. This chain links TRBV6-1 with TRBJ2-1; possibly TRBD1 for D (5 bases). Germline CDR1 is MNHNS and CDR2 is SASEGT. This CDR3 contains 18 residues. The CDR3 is CASREDSPGTSWYNEQFF. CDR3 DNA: TGTGCCAGCAGAGAAGACAGCCCTGGTACATCGTGGTACAATGAGCAGTTCTTC.

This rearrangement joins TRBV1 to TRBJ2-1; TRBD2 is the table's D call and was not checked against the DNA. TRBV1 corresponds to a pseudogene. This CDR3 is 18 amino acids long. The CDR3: CTSSPGLAGEPPDNEQFF. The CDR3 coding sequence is TGCACCAGCAGCCCGGGACTAGCGGGGGAGCCCCCCGACAATGAGCAGTTCTTC.

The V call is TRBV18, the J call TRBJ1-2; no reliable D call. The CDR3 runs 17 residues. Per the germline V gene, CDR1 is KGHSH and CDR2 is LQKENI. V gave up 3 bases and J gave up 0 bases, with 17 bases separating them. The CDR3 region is CASSPPGAPSPNYGYTF. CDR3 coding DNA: TGTGCCAGCTCACCGCCGGGTGCCCCTTCACCTAACTATGGCTACACCTTC.

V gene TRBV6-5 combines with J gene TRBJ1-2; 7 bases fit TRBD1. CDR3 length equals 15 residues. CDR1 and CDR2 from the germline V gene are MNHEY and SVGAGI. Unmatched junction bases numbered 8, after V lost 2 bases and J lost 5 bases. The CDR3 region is CASSYDRALPYGYTF. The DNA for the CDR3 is TGTGCCAGCAGTTACGACAGGGCCCTACCTTATGGCTACACCTTC.

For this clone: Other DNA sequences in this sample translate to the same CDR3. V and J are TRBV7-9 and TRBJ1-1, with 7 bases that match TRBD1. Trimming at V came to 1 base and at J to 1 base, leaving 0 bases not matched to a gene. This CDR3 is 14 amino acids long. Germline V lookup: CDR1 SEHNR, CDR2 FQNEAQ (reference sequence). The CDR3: CASSLGQGNTEAFF. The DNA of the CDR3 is TGTGCCAGCAGCTTAGGACAGGGGAACACTGAAGCTTTCTTT.

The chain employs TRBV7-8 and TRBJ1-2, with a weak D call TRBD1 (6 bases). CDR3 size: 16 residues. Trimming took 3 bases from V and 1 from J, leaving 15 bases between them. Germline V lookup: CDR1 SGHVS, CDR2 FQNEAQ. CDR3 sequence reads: CASSFHRENLNYGYTF. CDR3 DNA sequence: TGTGCCAGCAGCTTTCACAGGGAAAACCTTAACTATGGCTACACCTTC.

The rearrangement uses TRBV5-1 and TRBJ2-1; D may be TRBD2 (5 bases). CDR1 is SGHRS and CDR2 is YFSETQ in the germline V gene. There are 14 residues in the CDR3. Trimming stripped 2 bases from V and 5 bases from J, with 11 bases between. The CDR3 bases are TGCGCCAGCAGCTTATGGGCTAGCAACAATGAGCAGTTCTTC. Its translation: CASSLWASNNEQFF.

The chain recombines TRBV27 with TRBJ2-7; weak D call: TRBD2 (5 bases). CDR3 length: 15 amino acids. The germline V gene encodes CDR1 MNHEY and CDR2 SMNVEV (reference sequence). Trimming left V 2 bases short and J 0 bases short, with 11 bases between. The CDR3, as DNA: TGTGCCAGCAGTTTAGAGGGTCAATACTCCTACGAGCAGTACTTC. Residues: CASSLEGQYSYEQYF.

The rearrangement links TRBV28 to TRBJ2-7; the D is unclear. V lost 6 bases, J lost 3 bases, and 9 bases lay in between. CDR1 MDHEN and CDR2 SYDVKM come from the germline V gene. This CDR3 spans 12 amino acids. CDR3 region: CASRTPGYEQYF. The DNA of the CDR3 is TGTGCCAGCAGGACCCCAGGCTACGAGCAGTACTTC.

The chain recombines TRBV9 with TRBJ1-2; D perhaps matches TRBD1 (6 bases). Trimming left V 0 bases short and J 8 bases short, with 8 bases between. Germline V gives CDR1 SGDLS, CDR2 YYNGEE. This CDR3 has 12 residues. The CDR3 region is CASSVEGGGYTF. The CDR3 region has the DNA TGTGCCAGCAGCGTAGAGGGGGGGGGCTACACCTTC.